The 8 T cell receptor beta chains in this list originate from one sample, sequenced in a study of T-cell memory formation after mild COVID-19. A single record per CDR3 protein comes from TCRdb applying MiXCR to the 5' RACE reads. The top ten hold approximately 3.3% of the sample, which has roughly 150,000 distinct CDR3 sequences, 13% seen once. Sequenced sample: PBMCs or a T cell subset sorted from them (not recorded which). The receptors shown here come from a man between 18 and 29 years old who had mild COVID-19 (a few samples of this study predate the infection). Cell type and time point are not known.

The CDR3 reads CSVGDRYSYEQYF. The DNA for the CDR3 is TGCAGCGTGGGGGACAGATACTCCTACGAGCAGTACTTC. The genes are TRBV29-1 and TRBJ2-7; 7 nucleotides agree with TRBD1. V gave up 6 bases and J gave up 0 bases; unmatched junction bases: 5. The CDR3 spans 13 residues. The V gene's germline CDR1 is SQVTM and CDR2 ANQGSEA.

The V gene is TRBV5-1, the J gene TRBJ2-3, with D tentatively TRBD2 (5 bases). CDR1 and CDR2 from the germline V gene are SGHRS and YFSETQ. V lost 4 bases to trimming and J lost 0 bases, with 12 bases between them. The length of the CDR3 is 15 residues. This CDR3 is CASSPQDSSTDTQYF. DNA for the CDR3: TGCGCCAGCAGCCCCCAGGACTCTAGCACAGATACGCAGTATTTT. Full variable domain (missing parts from reference TRBV5-1 and TRBJ2-3): KAGVTQTPRYLIKTRGQQVTLSCSPISGHRSVSWYQQTPGQGLQFLFEYFSETQRNKGNFPGRFSGRQFSNSRSEMNVSTLELGDSALYLCASSPQDSSTDTQYFGPGTRLTVL.

There are a few counts of this clonotype. The chain links TRBV7-2 to TRBJ2-5; maybe TRBD1 (6 bases). Germline V CDR1 and CDR2: SGHTA, FQGNSA. There are 13 residues in the CDR3. The germline V and J ends were trimmed by 6 bases and 3 bases, with 11 bases remaining between them. The chain's CDR3 is CASRDRPKETQYF. CDR3 sequence (DNA): TGTGCCAGCAGGGACAGACCAAAAGAGACCCAGTACTTC.

V is TRBV7-2 and J is TRBJ1-2; 8 nucleotides align to TRBD1. V lost 4 bases, J lost 8 bases, and 6 bases stayed unmatched. The V gene's germline CDR1 is SGHTA and CDR2 FQGNSA. This CDR3 region has 13 residues. The CDR3 bases are TGTGCCAGCAGCTGGCAGGGGGCCGGGGGCTACACCTTC. This gives the protein CASSWQGAGGYTF.

This clonotype was counted a few times. The chain uses TRBV6-6 and TRBJ2-7; no reliable D call. This CDR3 has 14 amino acids. V gave up 5 bases and J gave up 2 bases, with 13 bases separating them. CDR1 is MNHNY, CDR2 SVGAGI, per germline (reference sequence). The CDR3 is CASSLPSSPYEQYF. CDR3 in DNA: TGTGCCAGCAGTCTCCCCTCGTCTCCCTACGAGCAGTACTTC.

This clonotype occurred a few times. The rearrangement joins TRBV9 to TRBJ2-5, with D perhaps matching TRBD1 (6 bases). Trimming shortened V by 0 bases and J by 2 bases, and 8 bases separated the two germline ends. Germline lookup yields CDR1 SGDLS and CDR2 YYNGEE. This CDR3 has 14 amino acids. DNA for the CDR3: TGTGCCAGCAGCGTAGGAGGACAGCAAGAGACCCAGTACTTC. Its protein product is CASSVGGQQETQYF.

The rearrangement joins TRBV10-3 to TRBJ2-1, with 9 bases lining up with TRBD2. This CDR3 is built from 17 residues. Trimming took 4 bases from V and 9 from J; bases not matched to a gene: 16. CDR1 and CDR2 (germline): ENHRY, SYGVKD. The CDR3: CAISVGSGGQGGPEQFF. The CDR3 nucleotides are TGTGCCATCAGTGTGGGTAGCGGGGGCCAGGGCGGGCCTGAGCAGTTCTTC.

This clonotype has a count of ten or more. Its ends do not fully match the called genes, so a read error is possible. The genes are TRBV2 and TRBJ1-1; TRBD1 might be the D (6 bases). From germline, CDR1 is SNHLY and CDR2 FYNNEI. This CDR3 region has 13 residues. The CDR3, as DNA: TGCGCCAGCAGCGAGGGGGTGAACACTGAAGCTTTCTTT. Translated, it gives CASSEGVNTEAFF.